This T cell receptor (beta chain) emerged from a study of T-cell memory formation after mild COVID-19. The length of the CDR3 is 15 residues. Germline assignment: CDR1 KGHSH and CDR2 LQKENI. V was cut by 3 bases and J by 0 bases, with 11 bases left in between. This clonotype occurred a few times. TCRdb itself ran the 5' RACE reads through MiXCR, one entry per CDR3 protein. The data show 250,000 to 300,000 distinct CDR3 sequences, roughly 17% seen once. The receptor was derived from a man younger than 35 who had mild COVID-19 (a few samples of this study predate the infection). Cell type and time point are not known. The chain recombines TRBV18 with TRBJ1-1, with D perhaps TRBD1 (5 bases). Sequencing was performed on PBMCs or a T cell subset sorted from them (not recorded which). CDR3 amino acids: CASSPPGGLNTEAFF. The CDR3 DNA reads TGTGCCAGCTCACCCCCGGGGGGTCTGAACACTGAAGCTTTCTTT. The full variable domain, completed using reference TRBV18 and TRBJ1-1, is NAGVMQNPRHLVRRRGQEARLRCSPMKGHSHVYWYRQLPEEGLKFMVYLQKENIIDESGMPKERFSAEFPKEGPSILRIQQVVRGDSAAYFCASSPPGGLNTEAFFGQGTRLTVV.